The 21 T cell receptor beta chains below were found in one sample sequenced in a study of blood T cell repertoires in COVID-19. The data were produced by immunoSEQ multiplex PCR, yet TCRdb's version contains in-frame clones alone and is incomplete. This sample has some 400,000 clones, with about 90% found just once. Sequencing was carried out using peripheral blood. The receptors come from a woman aged 25 to 45 with COVID-19, enrolled during active disease.

The chain joins TRBV2 to TRBJ1-5; weak D call: TRBD1 (5 bases). Trimming shortened V by 6 bases and J by 9 bases, and 15 bases separated the two germline ends. Germline V gene lookup returns CDR1 SNHLY and CDR2 FYNNEI. The CDR3 totals 13 residues. The chain's CDR3 is CASSDSQPGPQHF. The CDR3 region has the DNA TGTGCCAGCAGCGACAGCCAACCCGGGCCCCAGCATTTT.

CDR3 loop: CAASGQSKGIYNEQFF. Written as DNA, the CDR3 is TGTGCCGCCTCAGGCCAATCGAAGGGGATCTACAATGAGCAGTTCTTC. V and J are TRBV10-3 and TRBJ2-1, with D maybe TRBD1 (5 bases). V lost 11 bases and J 3 bases, leaving 23 bases between the germline ends. Germline lookup yields CDR1 ENHRY and CDR2 SYGVKD. The CDR3 runs 16 residues.

This sequence joins TRBV2 and TRBJ1-4, with D unresolved. The V gene lost 5 bases and the J gene lost 0 bases, with 13 bases spanning the gap. The CDR3 extends over 16 amino acids. CDR1 is SNHLY, CDR2 FYNNEI, per germline. As DNA, the CDR3 is TGTGCCAGCAGTCCCTCCATCCACTCAACTAATGAAAAACTGTTTTTT. It translates to CASSPSIHSTNEKLFF.

With respect to this clone: The sample has other DNA sequences that encode this CDR3 too. This chain joins TRBV28 and TRBJ1-5; no reliable D call. V lost 8 bases and J 0 bases, leaving 8 bases between the germline ends. From germline, CDR1 is MDHEN and CDR2 SYDVKM. This CDR3 is 13 amino acids long. The CDR3 DNA reads TGTGCCAGCGCCGGAGATAGCAATCAGCCCCAGCATTTT. Residues: CASAGDSNQPQHF.

This sequence joins TRBV11-2 and TRBJ1-2; 8 positions agree with TRBD1. This CDR3 contains 14 residues. Unmatched junction bases numbered 9, after V lost 5 bases and J lost 7 bases. From germline, CDR1 is SGHAT and CDR2 FQNNGV. CDR3 bases: TGTGCCAGCAGCAGCTCAGGGGGCCGCGGTGGCTACACCTTC. This gives the protein CASSSSGGRGGYTF.

J is TRBJ2-2 and V is TRBV30; no reliable D call. Per germline, CDR1 GTSNPN and CDR2 SVGIG (reference sequence). The V gene lost 4 bases and the J gene lost 4 bases, with 7 bases spanning the gap. The CDR3 has 12 amino acids. CDR3 bases: TGTGCCTGGACCTGGCTCACCGGGGAGCTGTTTTTT. This gives the protein CAWTWLTGELFF.

The rearrangement joins TRBV5-4 to TRBJ2-3, with 8 bases identical to TRBD1. The CDR3 is 16 amino acids. Germline-derived CDR1 and CDR2 are SGHNT and YYREEE (reference sequence). Trimming took 0 bases from V and 2 from J; bases not matched to a gene: 5. The chain's CDR3 is CASSLAAGGNTDTQYF. CDR3 nucleotides: TGTGCCAGCAGCTTGGCGGCAGGGGGCAACACAGATACGCAGTATTTT.

The chain joins TRBV11-2 to TRBJ1-6, with D perhaps TRBD1 (6 bases). The V end lost 5 bases, the J end lost 7 bases, and 21 bases lay between the germline ends. CDR1 is SGHAT and CDR2 is FQNNGV in the germline V gene. This CDR3 contains 17 residues. CDR3 region: CASSPFRVGALNSPLHF. In nucleotides, the CDR3 is TGTGCCAGCAGCCCTTTCCGCGTGGGGGCGCTGAATTCACCCCTCCACTTT.

The chain combines TRBV30 with TRBJ2-1; 8 bases are shared with TRBD2. CDR1 is GTSNPN, CDR2 SVGIG, per germline (reference sequence). V gave up 0 bases and J gave up 3 bases; unmatched junction bases: 4. This CDR3 region has 15 residues. The CDR3 DNA reads TGTGCCTGGAGTGTAGCGGGAGTGGACTACAATGAGCAGTTCTTC. Encoded protein: CAWSVAGVDYNEQFF.

The chain couples TRBV29-1 to TRBJ2-1; possibly TRBD2 for D (6 bases). V lost 7 bases and J lost 9, with 16 bases in between. This CDR3 contains 12 residues. Germline lookup yields CDR1 SQVTM and CDR2 ANQGSEA. The CDR3, as DNA: TGCAGCGCCGGGGAGGCAGGGTTTGAGCAGTTCTTC. Translation: CSAGEAGFEQFF.

The rearrangement joins TRBV11-2 to TRBJ2-4; 8 nucleotides line up with TRBD1. Trimming cost V 5 bases and J 5 bases; bases outside gene matches: 8. Germline V gene lookup returns CDR1 SGHAT and CDR2 FQNNGV. The CDR3 sequence is 15 residues long. CDR3 region: CASSPYPDRENIQYF. CDR3 in DNA: TGTGCCAGCAGCCCATACCCGGACAGGGAAAACATTCAGTACTTC.

The V and J genes are TRBV11-2 and TRBJ2-1; TRBD2 matches at 9 bases. Trimming at V came to 2 bases and at J to 7 bases, leaving 6 bases not matched to a gene. CDR1 and CDR2 from the germline V gene are SGHAT and FQNNGV. This CDR3 is built from 15 residues. The CDR3 nucleotides are TGTGCCAGCAGCTTAATAGCGGGGGAGGGGAATGAGCAGTTCTTC. Its translation: CASSLIAGEGNEQFF.

A single count supports this clone. This chain connects TRBV11-3 to TRBJ2-1, with 7 bases identical to TRBD2. This CDR3 contains 15 residues. The junction had 4 bases not matched to a gene; V was cut back by 4 bases and J by 1 base. Germline V lookup: CDR1 SGHNT, CDR2 YENEEA. For the CDR3, the DNA is TGTGCCAGCAGCTGGGAGGGGAAGTCCTACAATGAGCAGTTCTTC. It specifies CASSWEGKSYNEQFF.

The genes are TRBV30 and TRBJ1-4; TRBD1 matches at 9 bases. CDR1 GTSNPN and CDR2 SVGIG come from the germline V gene (reference sequence). This CDR3 comprises 15 residues. V dropped 0 bases and J dropped 5; count of bases not matched to a gene: 4. The DNA for the CDR3 is TGTGCCTGGAGTGTACCCGGGACAGGGAATGAAAAACTGTTTTTT. Protein sequence: CAWSVPGTGNEKLFF.

The CDR3 loop reads CASKAVVSTDTQYF. CDR3 DNA sequence: TGTGCCAGTAAGGCGGTCGTTTCCACAGATACGCAGTATTTT. This rearrangement joins TRBV19 to TRBJ2-3; D is undetermined. V dropped 7 bases and J dropped 2 bases, with 13 bases sitting between them. The germline V gene has CDR1 LNHDA and CDR2 SQIVND (reference sequence). The CDR3 spans 14 residues.

The CDR3 protein is CASSELRAEETQYF. The CDR3, as DNA: TGCGCCAGCAGTGAGTTGCGGGCAGAAGAGACCCAGTACTTC. This sequence joins TRBV10-2 and TRBJ2-5, with D possibly being TRBD2 (5 bases). The CDR3 has 14 amino acids. Trimming pared 1 base from V and 3 bases from J, leaving 9 bases between. Germline loops: CDR1 WSHSY, CDR2 SAAADI.

This rearrangement joins TRBV12-3 or TRBV12-4 to TRBJ2-1, with no clear D. CDR3 size: 13 residues. Trimming shortened V by 6 bases and J by 3 bases, and 9 bases separated the two germline ends. DNA for the CDR3: TGTGCCAGCAGCCTGACTCGCTACAATGAGCAGTTCTTC. Translated, it gives CASSLTRYNEQFF.

The chain recombines TRBV9 with TRBJ1-1; D gene ambiguous. The V gene's germline CDR1 is SGDLS and CDR2 YYNGEE. The CDR3 contains 13 residues. The V end was cut by 1 base, the J end by 6 bases, with 10 bases between. The CDR3 DNA is TGTGCCAGCAGCGTAACCCCTTCGGCTGAAGCTTTCTTT. Protein sequence: CASSVTPSAEAFF.

J is TRBJ1-1 and V is TRBV18, with D unresolved. In germline, CDR1 is KGHSH, CDR2 LQKENI. V lost 2 bases to trimming and J lost 6 bases, with 10 bases between them. The CDR3 spans 13 residues. The chain's CDR3 is CASSPEVVAEAFF. CDR3 DNA: TGTGCCAGCTCACCAGAGGTGGTGGCTGAAGCTTTCTTT.

V and J are TRBV7-2 and TRBJ2-1, with 9 bases lining up with TRBD2. The germline V gene has CDR1 SGHTA and CDR2 FQGNSA. Trimming took 5 bases from V and 8 from J; bases not matched to a gene: 10. This CDR3 region has 15 residues. The CDR3 region is CASSPLAGSVYEQFF. The CDR3 bases are TGTGCCAGCAGCCCTCTAGCGGGGTCTGTCTATGAGCAGTTCTTC.

The chain combines TRBV10-1 with TRBJ2-5; 10 nucleotides line up with TRBD2. The CDR3 is 15 amino acids. In germline, CDR1 is WNHNN, CDR2 SYGVQD (reference sequence). Trimming cost V 7 bases and J 5 bases; bases outside gene matches: 10. CDR3 DNA: TGCGCCAGCATCCAGCGGGAGGGCCTTGGGGAGACCCAGTACTTC. Translating it yields CASIQREGLGETQYF.